The next 12 T cell receptor beta chains were all read from a single sample in a study of CD8 T cells in Susac syndrome. Random-hexamer reverse transcription was applied to roughly 0.5 to 1 ug RNA. TCRdb processed the immunoSEQ multiplex PCR reads anew with MiXCR; each CDR3 protein has one entry. The table shows around 200,000 distinct CDR3 sequences, with 85% to 95% occurring only once. The sequencing sample was made of CD4+ T cells from PBMCs. Receptors originate from a human donor in good health.

The rearrangement uses TRBV20-1 and TRBJ1-2; D unresolved. V was clipped by 1 base and J by 8 bases, with 8 bases between them. This CDR3 has 11 amino acids. In germline, CDR1 is DFQATT, CDR2 SNEGSKA (reference sequence). The CDR3 is CSARVFGGYTF. CDR3 in DNA: TGCAGTGCTAGAGTCTTCGGCGGCTACACCTTC.

The gene calls are TRBV7-3 and TRBJ2-3; 11 bases align to TRBD2. Germline CDR1 is SGHTA and CDR2 is FQGTGA. This CDR3 region has 16 residues. The trim removed 1 base at V and 4 bases at J, leaving 4 bases unmatched. CDR3 amino acids: CASSLSLAGGADTQYF. CDR3 bases: TGTGCCAGCAGCTTAAGCCTAGCGGGAGGCGCAGATACGCAGTATTTT.

V is TRBV9 and J is TRBJ2-7, with D perhaps matching TRBD2 (5 bases). Germline loops: CDR1 SGDLS, CDR2 YYNGEE. This CDR3 has 14 amino acids. V was clipped by 0 bases and J by 0 bases, with 7 bases between them. The CDR3 region has the DNA TGTGCCAGCAGCGTAGCCGAGGGCTCCTACGAGCAGTACTTC. Translated: CASSVAEGSYEQYF.

The rearrangement joins TRBV20-1 to TRBJ1-3; D gene unclear. The germline V gene has CDR1 DFQATT and CDR2 SNEGSKA (reference sequence). V lost 6 bases and J lost 2, with 17 bases in between. The CDR3 is 15 residues long. In DNA form, the CDR3 reads TGCAGTGCGAACACGGGTTATCCTCCTGGAAACACCATATATTTT. Translation: CSANTGYPPGNTIYF.

The chain uses TRBV15 and TRBJ1-1, with unresolved D. V lost 1 base and J lost 6, with 3 bases in between. CDR1 is LNHNV, CDR2 YYDKDF, per germline (reference sequence). This CDR3 comprises 11 residues. The CDR3 is CATSRAPEAFF. CDR3 DNA: TGTGCCACCAGCAGAGCTCCTGAAGCTTTCTTT.

This chain uses TRBV7-3 with TRBJ1-2; 12 bases agree with TRBD1. V shed 5 bases and J 3 bases; nucleotides not matched to a gene: 7. The V gene's germline CDR1 is SGHTA and CDR2 FQGTGA. The CDR3 spans 16 residues. The CDR3 DNA reads as TGTGCCAGCAGCCCGGGGACAGGGGGCTCGGACTATGGCTACACCTTC. Its translation is CASSPGTGGSDYGYTF.

The V call is TRBV12-3 or TRBV12-4, the J call TRBJ2-7; D remains ambiguous. The CDR3 consists of 13 residues. Trimming shortened V by 5 bases and J by 6 bases, and 14 bases separated the two germline ends. The DNA for the CDR3 is TGTGCCAGCAGTCCTTCCCGGGCGGCCGAGCAGTACGTC. This encodes CASSPSRAAEQYV.

This clonotype has only one observation. The chain employs TRBV20-1 and TRBJ1-1, with D perhaps matching TRBD1 (6 bases). In germline, CDR1 is DFQATT, CDR2 SNEGSKA (reference sequence). The CDR3 spans 13 residues. V was cut by 6 bases and J by 3 bases, with 14 bases left in between. CDR3 region: CSAPRGEDTEAFF. As DNA, the CDR3 is TGCAGTGCGCCTAGGGGGGAGGACACTGAAGCTTTCTTT.

The rearrangement links TRBV11-2 to TRBJ2-7; D not resolved. Germline-derived CDR1 and CDR2 are SGHAT and FQNNGV. This CDR3 region has 15 residues. V was cut by 5 bases and J by 5 bases, with 19 bases left in between. The CDR3 nucleotides read TGTGCCAGCAGCCCCACCTCGATTCAAGCCCACGAGCAGTACGTC. This sequence encodes CASSPTSIQAHEQYV.

The chain combines TRBV18 with TRBJ1-2, with D perhaps matching TRBD1 (5 bases). Per the germline V gene, CDR1 is KGHSH and CDR2 is LQKENI. The CDR3 runs to 13 residues. V was clipped by 2 bases and J by 2 bases, with 6 bases between them. The CDR3 DNA reads as TGTGCCAGCTCACCATCAGGGAACTATGGCTACACCTTC. Its translation: CASSPSGNYGYTF. Variable domain in full (rest from reference TRBV18 and TRBJ1-2): NAGVMQNPRHLVRRRGQEARLRCSPMKGHSHVYWYRQLPEEGLKFMVYLQKENIIDESGMPKERFSAEFPKEGPSILRIQQVVRGDSAAYFCASSPSGNYGYTFGSGTRLTVV.

The chain recombines TRBV6-1 with TRBJ2-1; no clear D gene. Trimming left V 4 bases short and J 0 bases short, with 7 bases between. The CDR3 sequence is 14 residues long. Germline V gene data show CDR1 as MNHNS and CDR2 as SASEGT. CDR3 protein: CASSAESSYNEQFF. CDR3 DNA: TGTGCCAGCAGTGCCGAGAGCTCCTACAATGAGCAGTTCTTC.

This rearrangement joins TRBV12-3 or TRBV12-4 to TRBJ2-2; D gene uncertain. V lost 6 bases, J lost 5 bases, and 13 bases lay in between. The CDR3 sequence is 14 residues long. CDR3 coding DNA: TGTGCCAGCAGCCTCGGAAGCCGTACCGGGGAGCTGTTTTTT. Amino acids: CASSLGSRTGELFF.